This entry is about one T cell receptor beta chain. Its antigen is still unknown. This entry comes from a study of PD-1 blockade in classical Hodgkin lymphoma. On the study more broadly: Once every 2 weeks, patients received intravenous nivolumab at 3 mg/kg.

Whole-study findings and limits: Unlike CD8+ TCR diversity, which did not rise significantly by C4D1, CD4+ TCR diversity did. Relative to healthy donors, newly diagnosed patients reportedly had lower baseline TCR diversity, which was reported as lower still in relapsed/refractory patients. The drivers behind the repertoire differences, possibly disease activity or prior therapy, remain undefined.

Every one of the patients relapsed after autologous stem cell transplantation (brentuximab vedotin exposure was variable). This CDR3 has 14 residues. Trimming pared 4 bases from V and 3 bases from J, leaving 13 bases between. The germline V gene encodes CDR1 ENHRY and CDR2 SYGVKD. Clones were sequenced by immunoSEQ multiplex PCR, and TCRdb holds only the in-frame ones, with some missing. Of approximately 26,000 clones in the sample, about 86% are singletons; the top ten hold roughly 21%. V gene TRBV10-3 combines with J gene TRBJ2-7; D is unclear. The source of this sequence is a human donor with classical Hodgkin lymphoma. The starting material was peripheral blood mononuclear cells (PBMCs), obtained before the second cycle of nivolumab. CDR3 nucleotide sequence: TGTGCCATCAGTGGTGCCCCAAAAGACTACGAGCAGTACTTC. It specifies CAISGAPKDYEQYF.